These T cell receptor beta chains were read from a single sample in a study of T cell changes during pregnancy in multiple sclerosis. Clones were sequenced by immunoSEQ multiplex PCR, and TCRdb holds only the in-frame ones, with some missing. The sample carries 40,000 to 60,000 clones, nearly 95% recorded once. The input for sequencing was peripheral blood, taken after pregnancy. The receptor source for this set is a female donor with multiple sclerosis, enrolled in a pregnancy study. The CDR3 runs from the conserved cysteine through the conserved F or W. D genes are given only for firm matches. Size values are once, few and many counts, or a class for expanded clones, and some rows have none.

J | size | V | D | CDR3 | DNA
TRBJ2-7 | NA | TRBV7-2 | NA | CASSSAGRPDYEQYF | TGTGCCAGCAGCAGCGCGGGGAGGCCCGACTACGAGCAGTACTTC
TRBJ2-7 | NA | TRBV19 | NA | CASSIGRGYEQYF | TGTGCCAGTAGTATAGGCAGGGGCTACGAGCAGTACTTC
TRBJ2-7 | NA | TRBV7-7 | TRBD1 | CASSQGQYYEQYF | TGTGCTAGCAGCCAGGGACAGTACTACGAGCAGTACTTC
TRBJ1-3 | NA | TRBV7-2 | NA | CASSTTPAGSTGNTIYF | TGTGCCAGCAGCACCACACCAGCAGGGTCGACTGGAAACACCATATATTTT
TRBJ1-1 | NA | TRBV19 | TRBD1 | CASSLGDRAYTEAFF | TGTGCCAGTAGTCTAGGGGACAGGGCGTACACTGAAGCTTTCTTT
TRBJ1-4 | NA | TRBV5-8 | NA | CASSLLILRGPEKLFF | TGTGCCAGCAGCTTACTTATCTTACGGGGTCCGGAAAAACTGTTTTTT
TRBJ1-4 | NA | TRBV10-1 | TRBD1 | CASKGQGALNEKLFF | TGCGCCAGCAAGGGACAGGGAGCCCTAAATGAAAAACTGTTTTTT
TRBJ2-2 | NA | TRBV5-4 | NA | CASSLSSNTGELFF | TGTGCCAGCAGCTTGTCGTCGAACACCGGGGAGCTGTTTTTT
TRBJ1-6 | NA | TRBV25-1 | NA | CASSEGAGATFRNSPLHF | TGTGCCAGCAGTGAAGGGGCAGGGGCGACCTTTCGGAATTCACCCCTCCACTTT
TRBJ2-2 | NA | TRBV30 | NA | CAWSVRRDTGELFF | TGTGCCTGGAGTGTACGCAGGGACACCGGGGAGCTGTTTTTT
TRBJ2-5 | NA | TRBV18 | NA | CASSPSGGQETQYF | TGTGCCAGCTCACCATCAGGGGGGCAAGAGACCCAGTACTTC
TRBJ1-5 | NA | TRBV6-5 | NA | CASSVGGGNQPQHF | TGTGCCAGCAGCGTAGGGGGAGGCAATCAGCCCCAGCATTTT
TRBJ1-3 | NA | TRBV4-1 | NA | CASSQDQFLDSSGNTIYF | TGCGCCAGCAGCCAAGACCAGTTTTTGGACAGCTCTGGAAACACCATATATTTT
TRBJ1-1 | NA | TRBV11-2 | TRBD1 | CASSLDPRTGRNTEAFF | TGTGCCAGCAGCTTAGACCCGAGGACAGGACGAAACACTGAAGCTTTCTTT
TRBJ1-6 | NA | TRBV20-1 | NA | CSVGEVSPLHF | TGCAGCGTCGGCGAGGTTTCACCCCTCCACTTT
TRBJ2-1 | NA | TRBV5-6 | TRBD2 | CASSTGTSGFYNEQFF | TGTGCCAGCAGTACTGGGACTAGCGGGTTCTACAATGAGCAGTTCTTC
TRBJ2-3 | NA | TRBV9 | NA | CASSVGQISTDTQYF | TGTGCCAGCAGCGTAGGCCAGATAAGCACAGATACGCAGTATTTT
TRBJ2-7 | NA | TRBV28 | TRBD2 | CASRGGSGVSYEQYF | TGTGCCAGCCGTGGAGGTAGCGGGGTCTCCTACGAGCAGTACTTC
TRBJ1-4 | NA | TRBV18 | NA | CASSPTRGEKLFF | TGTGCCAGCTCACCAACTAGAGGGGAAAAACTGTTTTTT
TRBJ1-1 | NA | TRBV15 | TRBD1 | CATSRDRTGNTEAFF | TGTGCCACCAGCAGAGATAGGACAGGGAACACTGAAGCTTTCTTT
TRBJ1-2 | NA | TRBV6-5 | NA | CASHRDEDYGYTF | TGTGCCAGTCACAGGGATGAGGACTATGGCTACACCTTC
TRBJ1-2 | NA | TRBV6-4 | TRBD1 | CASSQDRGDGYTF | TGTGCCAGCAGTCAGGACAGGGGAGATGGCTACACCTTC
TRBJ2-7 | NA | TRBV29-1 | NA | CSIKTGPYEQYF | TGCAGCATAAAGACAGGCCCCTACGAGCAGTACTTC
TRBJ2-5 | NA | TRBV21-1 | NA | CASSMGTGQGQETQYF | TGTGCCAGCAGCATGGGGACTGGACAGGGCCAAGAGACCCAGTACTTC
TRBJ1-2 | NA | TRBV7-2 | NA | CASSLNRVRERGGYTF | TGTGCCAGCAGCTTAAATAGAGTAAGGGAAAGGGGTGGCTACACCTTC
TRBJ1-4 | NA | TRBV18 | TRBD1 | CASSPPAGGLEKLFF | TGTGCCAGCTCACCACCAGCAGGGGGTTTGGAAAAACTGTTTTTT
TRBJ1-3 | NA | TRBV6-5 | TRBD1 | CASRPDRVSGNTIYF | TGTGCCAGCAGGCCCGACAGGGTGTCCGGAAACACCATATATTTT
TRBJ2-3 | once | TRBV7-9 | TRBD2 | CASSSLTSGGGTDTQYF | TGTGCCAGCAGCTCGCTGACTAGCGGGGGGGGCACAGATACGCAGTATTTT
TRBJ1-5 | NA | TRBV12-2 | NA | CASRPDRENQPQHF | TGTGCAAGTCGCCCGGACAGGGAGAATCAGCCCCAGCATTTT
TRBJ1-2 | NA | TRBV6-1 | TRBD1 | CASSGGDSPYGYTF | TGTGCCAGCAGTGGAGGGGACAGCCCCTATGGCTACACCTTC
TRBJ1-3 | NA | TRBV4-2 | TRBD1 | CASGIGQGGVNTIYF | TGTGCCAGCGGAATCGGACAGGGTGGGGTGAACACCATATATTTT
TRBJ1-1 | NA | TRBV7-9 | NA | CASSLARSGIGGSEAFF | TGTGCCAGCAGCTTAGCGCGGTCGGGGATTGGGGGGTCTGAAGCTTTCTTT
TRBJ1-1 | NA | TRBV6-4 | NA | CASSETGRAEAFF | TGTGCCAGCAGTGAAACAGGTCGTGCTGAAGCTTTCTTT